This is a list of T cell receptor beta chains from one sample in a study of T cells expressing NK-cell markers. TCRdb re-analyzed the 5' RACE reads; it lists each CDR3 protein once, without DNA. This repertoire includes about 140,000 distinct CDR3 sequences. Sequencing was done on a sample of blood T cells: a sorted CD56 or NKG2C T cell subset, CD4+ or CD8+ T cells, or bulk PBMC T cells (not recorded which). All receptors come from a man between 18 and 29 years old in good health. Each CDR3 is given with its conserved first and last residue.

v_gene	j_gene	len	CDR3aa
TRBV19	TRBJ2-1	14	CASSIGGVWNEQFF
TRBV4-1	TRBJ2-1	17	CASSHPSGGRSYNEQLF
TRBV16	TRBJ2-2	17	CASSQSPGQGVTGELFF
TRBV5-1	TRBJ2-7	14	CASSSTGGSYEQYF
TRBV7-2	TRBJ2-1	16	CASSLVSSGSGNEQFF
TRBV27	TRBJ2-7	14	CASSFVASRYEQYF
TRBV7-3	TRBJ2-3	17	CASSLIWRGNRTDTQYF
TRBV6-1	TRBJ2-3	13	CASNPGGADTQYF
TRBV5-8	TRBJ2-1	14	CASSATGPWVEQFF
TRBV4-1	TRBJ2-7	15	CASSQVTGTGYEQYF
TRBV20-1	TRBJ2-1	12	CSARAQYNEQFF
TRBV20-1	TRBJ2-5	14	CSADRGIVGETQYF
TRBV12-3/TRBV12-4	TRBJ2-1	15	CASTVGLAPYNEQFF
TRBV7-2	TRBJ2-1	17	CASSLALGTSKYGEQFF
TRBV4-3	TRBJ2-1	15	CASSPGVGVYNEQFF
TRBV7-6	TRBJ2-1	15	CASSSRARDYNEQFF
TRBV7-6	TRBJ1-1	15	CASSSNRGLSAEAFF